The clone carrying this TCR beta chain was recorded only once. V gave up 5 bases and J gave up 1 base, with 14 bases separating them. Germline V gives CDR1 MDHEN, CDR2 SYDVKM. The CDR3 consists of 15 residues. This entry is derived from a study of blood T cell repertoires in COVID-19. Study context: Spain, Italy and the United States supplied samples that represented acute and convalescent COVID-19. T cells, B-cell-depleted T cells, or PBMCs provided the cDNA or gDNA that served as material.

Methods used by the authors: Estimated nucleated cell counts came from reference gene primer amplification. The table came from immunoSEQ multiplex PCR; TCRdb's copy has only in-frame clones and leaves some out. V and J calls and clone size are those listed in that table; D and trimming were worked out from the DNA. The table shows 90,000 to 100,000 clones, with 65% to 90% occurring only once. The sequence was collected from a man older than 75 with acute or convalescent COVID-19. The sample comprised peripheral blood. The chain is built from TRBV28 and TRBJ2-5; no clear D. CDR3 in DNA: TGTGCCAGCAGTAACCAATTGGGCTTCCAAGAGACCCAGTACTTC. Translating it yields CASSNQLGFQETQYF.